The rows below give T cell receptor beta chains drawn from one sample of a study of T cells in narcolepsy. Profiled with immunoSEQ multiplex PCR; TCRdb holds only in-frame clones, not every one. In the table there are 25,000 to 30,000 clones, around 87% of which are singletons. Sequenced sample: memory (CD45RA-) CD4+ T cells from blood. The origin of the receptors is a human donor in good health. CDR3s include the opening cysteine and the closing phenylalanine or tryptophan.

J	V	CDR3
TRBJ1-1	TRBV30	CAWRTSQSAEAFF
TRBJ1-5	TRBV6-1	CASRGTGGNQPQHF
TRBJ1-4	TRBV5-5	CASSFRDRQEKLFF
TRBJ1-6	TRBV20-1	CSARVLGALHF
TRBJ1-5	TRBV5-6	CASSSTRETSNQPQHF
TRBJ2-4	TRBV5-6	CASSRTGETKNIQYF
TRBJ2-7	TRBV6-1	CASRPMRQSYEQYF
TRBJ2-7	TRBV18	CASSPSSQSYEQYF
TRBJ2-5	TRBV28	CASSLVGQGFGETQYF
TRBJ1-1	TRBV5-1	CASSLVAGAAEAFF
TRBJ1-4	TRBV5-6	CASSSTNGIYEKLFF
TRBJ1-3	TRBV4-2	CASSQDRATFRNTIYF
TRBJ1-2	TRBV19	CASSLETGDYGYTF
TRBJ1-5	TRBV7-2	CASAQKGVHSNQPQHF
TRBJ1-1	TRBV6-4	CASSNGQEAFF
TRBJ1-2	TRBV30	CAWTGWYGYTF
TRBJ2-2	TRBV12-5	CASGLVSGAGELFF
TRBJ2-7	TRBV28	CASRNTKTGYEQYF
TRBJ1-2	TRBV15	CATSRSRQDGGYTF
TRBJ1-1	TRBV7-9	CASGGGNTEAFF
TRBJ1-5	TRBV7-2	CASSEWTGSNQPQHF
TRBJ2-2	TRBV9	CASSVGVTGELFF
TRBJ1-5	TRBV19	CASSILGRSNQPQHF
TRBJ2-5	TRBV27	CASSFPGGTRYF
TRBJ1-2	TRBV5-5	CASSLDRVTGYTF
TRBJ1-5	TRBV5-6	CASSSYRRANQPQHF
TRBJ1-3	TRBV6-5	CASREGYGNTIYF
TRBJ1-2	TRBV5-6	CASSLGYGAGYTF
.	TRBV5-1	CASSLVPGLAPIPYEQYF
TRBJ1-1	TRBV4-1	CASSQGYREGTEAFF
TRBJ1-2	TRBV6-1	CASFVQQGEHGYTF
.	TRBV6-6	CASSYLWYGEQYF
TRBJ1-3	TRBV6-5	CASYMSSGNTIYF
TRBJ1-5	TRBV6-5	CASSDREEQPQHF
TRBJ2-7	TRBV9	CASSPRMTEPNEQYF
TRBJ2-5	TRBV25-1	CASSSRTDQETQYF
TRBJ2-1	TRBV6-6	CASSYSRIYNEQFF
TRBJ1-1	TRBV5-4	CASSADRESGTEAFF
TRBJ1-1	TRBV7-3	CASSSYQGTEAFF
TRBJ2-2	TRBV19	CASSPGTYGELFF
TRBJ2-1	TRBV19	CASSLRAQLAGGSSYNEQFF
TRBJ2-7	TRBV18	CASSPGGDFGQYF
TRBJ1-2	TRBV29-1	CSVEPGQGTYGYTF